One sample yielded the 10 T cell receptor beta chains listed below, sequenced in a study of blood T cell repertoires in COVID-19. Libraries were prepared by immunoSEQ multiplex PCR; TCRdb keeps only in-frame clonotypes and omits some of them. This table holds 170,000 or so clones, around 87% found once. Sample: peripheral blood. These receptors originate from a man aged 55 to 69 with COVID-19, enrolled during active disease.

This clone showed up just once. This chain connects TRBV6-2 or TRBV6-3 to TRBJ2-3, with D unclear. Germline V gene data show CDR1 as MNHEY and CDR2 as SVGEGT. V was cut by 2 bases and J by 6 bases, with 18 bases left in between. The CDR3 is made up of 16 amino acids. The CDR3: CASSYVLGRRPDTQYF. As DNA, the CDR3 is TGTGCCAGCAGTTACGTTTTGGGCAGGCGTCCCGATACGCAGTATTTT.

CDR3 amino acids: CASSMTGVSEAFF. CDR3 in DNA: TGCGCCAGCAGTATGACAGGGGTTAGCGAAGCTTTCTTT. The rearrangement joins TRBV5-1 to TRBJ1-1; 8 bases fit TRBD1. CDR3 length equals 13 residues. J was trimmed by 8 bases and V by 5 bases; bases with no gene match: 8. Germline V gene sequence: CDR1 SGHRS, CDR2 YFSETQ.

This chain connects TRBV2 to TRBJ1-5; 8 nucleotides match TRBD1. Per the germline V gene, CDR1 is SNHLY and CDR2 is FYNNEI. J gave up 6 bases and V 2 bases, and 3 bases lay outside the gene matches. The CDR3 is 14 amino acids. This CDR3 is CASSELDRVQPQHF. The CDR3 bases are TGTGCCAGCAGTGAATTGGACAGGGTTCAGCCCCAGCATTTT.

This clone was detected once. The rearrangement joins TRBV7-6 to TRBJ2-3; 15 bases match TRBD2. CDR3 size: 19 residues. With V trimmed by 5 bases and J by 0 bases, 9 bases remained unmatched. Germline V lookup: CDR1 SGHVS, CDR2 FNYEAQ. The CDR3 nucleotides read TGTGCCAGCAGCCGAGGACTAGCGGGAGGGCCGATGAGCACAGATACGCAGTATTTT. Translated: CASSRGLAGGPMSTDTQYF.

The chain links TRBV10-3 to TRBJ1-1; D might be TRBD1 (6 bases). The CDR3 totals 14 residues. Per germline, CDR1 ENHRY and CDR2 SYGVKD. Trimming took off 6 bases at V and 5 bases at J, with 16 bases between the two ends. Here the CDR3 reads CAIRSTGLETEAFF. CDR3 nucleotide sequence: TGTGCCATCAGATCTACAGGGTTGGAAACTGAAGCTTTCTTT.

The sample holds a few counts of this clone. This rearrangement joins TRBV7-8 to TRBJ1-1; 9 positions match TRBD1. The germline gives CDR1 SGHVS, CDR2 FQNEAQ. V shed 6 bases and J 6 bases; nucleotides not matched to a gene: 17. The CDR3 is made up of 17 amino acids. CDR3 sequence (DNA): TGTGCCAGCAGTAAAAGCCAACGCCGGGACAGGGCGGCTGAAGCTTTCTTT. Translation gives CASSKSQRRDRAAEAFF.

The chain is built from TRBV7-3 and TRBJ1-6; a possible D gene is TRBD1 (6 bases). CDR1 and CDR2 from the germline V gene are SGHTA and FQGTGA. Deletions cut 4 bases from V and 7 bases from J, with 11 bases between. The CDR3 extends over 14 amino acids. The CDR3 sequence: CASSSQGTNSPLHF. In DNA, the CDR3 is TGTGCCAGCAGCTCACAGGGAACAAATTCACCCCTCCACTTT.

In its sample, this clone was seen a few times. The chain has TRBV7-9 and TRBJ1-4, with TRBD1 identical over 7 bases. V trimming: 3 bases; J trimming: 4 bases; junction bases outside the gene matches: 5. The CDR3 is made up of 15 amino acids. Germline CDR1 SEHNR, CDR2 FQNEAQ (reference sequence). CDR3 coding DNA: TGTGCCAGCAGCTTGGGGACAGACAATAATGAAAAACTGTTTTTT. It is translated as CASSLGTDNNEKLFF.

The table lists this clone with a count of one. The chain joins TRBV12-3 or TRBV12-4 to TRBJ1-5; D gene ambiguous. The CDR3 has 13 amino acids. V dropped 8 bases and J dropped 0 bases, with 8 bases sitting between them. The CDR3 spells CASRRDSNQPQHF. The DNA of the CDR3 is TGTGCCAGCCGCCGGGATAGCAATCAGCCCCAGCATTTT.

This chain links TRBV6-4 with TRBJ2-2; 8 nucleotides match TRBD1. This CDR3 contains 13 residues. Trimming took 6 bases from V and 5 from J; bases not matched to a gene: 2. Germline V lookup: CDR1 MRHNA, CDR2 SNTAGT. CDR3 bases: TGTGCCAGCAGGCGGACAGGGACCGGGGAGCTGTTTTTT. Translating it yields CASRRTGTGELFF.